These T cell receptor beta chains were read from a single sample in a study of cytomegalovirus exposure and HLA in healthy donors. Only in-frame clones appear in the TCRdb table, and some are missing; sequencing was by immunoSEQ multiplex PCR. The sample table sets out about 200,000 clones. What was sequenced was PBMCs. The origin of the receptors is a girl aged 2-9 years in good health and CMV-seropositive. The CDR3 runs from the conserved cysteine through the conserved F or W. A D gene is named only where the DNA matches it firmly.

TRBJ2-7	TRBD1	TRBV7-7	TGTGCCAGCAGCCTAGGGACAGGGGATGAGCAGTACTTC	CASSLGTGDEQYF
TRBJ2-6	NA	TRBV27	TGTGCCAGCAGTTTATGGACAGCTGGGGCCAACGTCCTGACTTTC	CASSLWTAGANVLTF
TRBJ2-1	TRBD2	TRBV27	TGTGCCAGCAGAACCCCGGGACTAGCGGGAGTTAATGAGCAGTTCTTC	CASRTPGLAGVNEQFF
TRBJ2-7	NA	TRBV4-1	TGCGCCAGCAGCCACGCGGGCCGGAATGGCAAAGACGAGCAGTACTTC	CASSHAGRNGKDEQYF
TRBJ1-5	TRBD1	TRBV19	TGTGCCAGTAGTGCAACCGCAGGGGGAAATCAGCCCCAGCATTTT	CASSATAGGNQPQHF
TRBJ2-4	TRBD2	TRBV7-9	TGTGCCAGCAGCTTAGAGGGACTAGTGAAAAACATTCAGTACTTC	CASSLEGLVKNIQYF
TRBJ2-5	NA	TRBV19	TGTGCCAGTAGTATTAGTGTGGTTGGAGGGCCAGAGGAGACCCAGTACTTC	CASSISVVGGPEETQYF
TRBJ1-2	TRBD1	TRBV7-6	TGTGCCAGCAGTGGGACAGAGAATTTCTATGGCTACACCTTC	CASSGTENFYGYTF
TRBJ1-6	TRBD1	TRBV28	TGTGCCAGCAGTTTAGGGGGTGGGCAGGGGGGAAATTCACCCCTCCACTTT	CASSLGGGQGGNSPLHF
TRBJ2-1	TRBD2	TRBV2	TGTGCCAGTGACTTGGGACCTCGCGAAGGCGGGGGAAAGGGATTCAATGAGCAGTTCTTC	CASDLGPREGGGKGFNEQFF
TRBJ1-1	NA	TRBV28	TGTGCCAGCAGACCAACAGGGCCTGAAGCTTTCTTT	CASRPTGPEAFF
TRBJ2-1	TRBD2	TRBV19	TGTGCCAGTAGTGCGACTAGCGGGAGTTATAATGAGCAGTTCTTC	CASSATSGSYNEQFF
TRBJ1-2	NA	TRBV28	TGTGCCAGCAGTTTAATAGCAGGGGACATGGAACGCTACACCTTC	CASSLIAGDMERYTF
TRBJ1-3	TRBD1	TRBV19	TGTGCCAGTAGTCACCTCCCAGGGGGCGGAAACACCATATATTTT	CASSHLPGGGNTIYF
TRBJ1-1	TRBD1	TRBV5-1	TGCGCCAGCAGCTTAAGGGACAGGATCGGGGTCACTGAAGCTTTCTTT	CASSLRDRIGVTEAFF
TRBJ1-2	NA	TRBV7-3	TGTGCCAGCAGCTCACAACAGGGATTTGGCTACACCTTC	CASSSQQGFGYTF
TRBJ2-1	TRBD2	TRBV12-5	TGTGCTAGTGGTTTGTCCCCTAACCCGACTAGCGCAAACAATGAGCAGTTCTTC	CASGLSPNPTSANNEQFF
TRBJ1-5	NA	TRBV19	TGTGCCAGTAGTCCCGACGGGGGGCGAGGCAATCAGCCCCAGCATTTT	CASSPDGGRGNQPQHF
TRBJ1-5	NA	TRBV2	TGTGCCAGCAGTGTTGGGGCCAGCAATCAGCCCCAGCATTTT	CASSVGASNQPQHF
TRBJ2-7	TRBD1	TRBV11-2	TGTGCCAGCAGCTTAGAAGGGACAGGGGGGACCTACGAGCAGTACTTC	CASSLEGTGGTYEQYF
TRBJ1-5	NA	TRBV19	TGTGCCAGTAGTATTCCCGCAGGGTGGACTCAGCCCCAGCATTTT	CASSIPAGWTQPQHF
TRBJ2-1	TRBD2	TRBV5-1	TGCGCCAGCGGTAAGGTCGCGGGGGACAATGAGCAGTTCTTC	CASGKVAGDNEQFF
TRBJ2-7	NA	TRBV9	TGTGCCAGCAGCGACGAAAGGGGATACGAGCAGTACTTC	CASSDERGYEQYF
TRBJ2-7	TRBD2	TRBV18	TGTGCCAGCTCACCGACCCTGGCGGGAGGACCCTACGAGCAGTACTTC	CASSPTLAGGPYEQYF
TRBJ1-3	NA	TRBV28	TGTGCCAGCAGTTTAGTTACAGGGACTGGAAACACCATATATTTT	CASSLVTGTGNTIYF
TRBJ2-3	TRBD2	TRBV15	TGTGCCACCAGCCCTCCTAGCGGGAGGGGGACAGATACGCAGTATTTT	CATSPPSGRGTDTQYF
TRBJ1-2	NA	TRBV11-2	TGTGCCAGCAGCCCCTCGAGAGGGGGATACGGCTACACCTTC	CASSPSRGGYGYTF
TRBJ1-5	NA	TRBV29-1	TGCAGCGTTGCTCATGGGCATAGCAATCAGCCCCAGCATTTT	CSVAHGHSNQPQHF
TRBJ2-7	NA	TRBV28	TGTGCCAGCAGTTTGCCCCGTGGGCGGGGGCGAACCTACGAGCAGTACTTC	CASSLPRGRGRTYEQYF
TRBJ2-7	NA	TRBV6-1	TGTGCCAGCAGTTGGCTAGCCTACGAGCAGTACTTC	CASSWLAYEQYF
TRBJ1-1	TRBD1	TRBV28	TGTGCCACCGACAGGGGGTGGAGCATGAACACTGAAGCTTTCTTT	CATDRGWSMNTEAFF
TRBJ2-7	TRBD2	TRBV9	TGTGCCAGCAGCACCCCAGCGGGAGGCTCCTACGAGCAGTACTTC	CASSTPAGGSYEQYF
TRBJ1-2	NA	TRBV7-2	TGTGCCAGCAGCTTAGCGACGGACAGCAAATACTATGGCTACACCTTC	CASSLATDSKYYGYTF
TRBJ2-7	TRBD2	TRBV28	TGTGCCAGCAGTCTTTCTAGCGGGAGGGCCTACGAGCAGTACTTC	CASSLSSGRAYEQYF
TRBJ2-1	NA	TRBV13	TGTGCCAGCAGCCCAGGACCCCCGGGAGAGCAGTTCTTC	CASSPGPPGEQFF
TRBJ2-3	TRBD1	TRBV5-1	TGCGCCAGCAACTGGGACAGGGGCACAGATACGCAGTATTTT	CASNWDRGTDTQYF
TRBJ2-1	NA	TRBV27	TGTGCCAGCAGTTTCGGAGGGGTTTCTTACAATGAGCAGTTCTTC	CASSFGGVSYNEQFF